The 18 T cell receptor beta chains below all came from one sample that was sequenced in a study of tumor-infiltrating lymphocytes in localized non-small cell lung cancer. Here immunoSEQ multiplex PCR was the method, and the copy in TCRdb shows in-frame clones only, minus some. The sample includes about 9,200 clones, approximately 84% of them seen just once. What was sequenced was uninvolved lung tissue not adjacent to the tumor. The receptor set was obtained from a human donor with non-small cell lung cancer.

V is TRBV7-2 and J is TRBJ2-7; D remains unclear. From germline, CDR1 is SGHTA and CDR2 FQGNSA. V was shortened by 2 bases and J by 0 bases, with 8 bases between the two germline ends. The CDR3 is made up of 14 amino acids. CDR3 region: CASSLRRSSYEQYF. CDR3 sequence (DNA): TGTGCCAGCAGCTTACGCCGGAGCTCCTACGAGCAGTACTTC.

The rearrangement uses TRBV7-2 and TRBJ1-2, with a weak D call TRBD1 (6 bases). V was cut by 3 bases and J by 4 bases, with 12 bases left in between. The CDR3 sequence is 14 residues long. Germline CDR1 SGHTA, CDR2 FQGNSA. CDR3 in DNA: TGTGCCAGCAGCTTTTTACAGGGAGGCTATGGCTACACCTTC. Encoded protein: CASSFLQGGYGYTF.

V gene TRBV28 combines with J gene TRBJ1-2; D ambiguous. This CDR3 region has 12 residues. CDR1 is MDHEN, CDR2 SYDVKM, per germline. Trimming left V 7 bases short and J 1 base short, with 7 bases between. The CDR3 loop is CASKLINYGYTF. In DNA form, the CDR3 reads TGTGCCAGCAAACTTATTAACTATGGCTACACCTTC.

The sample holds a few counts of this clone. The chain recombines TRBV6-1 with TRBJ2-1; TRBD1 matches at 7 bases. The CDR3 consists of 14 residues. With V trimmed by 7 bases and J by 5 bases, 8 bases remained unmatched. Germline V CDR1 and CDR2: MNHNS, SASEGT. The CDR3 DNA follows: TGTGCCAGCAAATGGACAGGAATCAACAATGAGCAGTTCTTC. Translation: CASKWTGINNEQFF.

The chain is built from TRBV6-4 and TRBJ2-1; TRBD2 is a possible D gene (6 bases). The CDR3 runs 14 residues. Germline V lookup: CDR1 MRHNA, CDR2 SNTAGT. Trimming took 3 bases from V and 7 from J, leaving 13 bases between them. As DNA, the CDR3 is TGTGCCAGCAGTGAGGCTAGCGAAGCGAATGAGCAGTTCTTC. This gives the protein CASSEASEANEQFF.

This clone was seen more than once but under ten times. The chain links TRBV6-4 to TRBJ1-5; D is unresolved. Trimming took off 3 bases at V and 0 bases at J, with 3 bases between the two ends. Germline-derived CDR1 and CDR2 are MRHNA and SNTAGT. The CDR3 is 13 residues long. CDR3 DNA: TGTGCCAGCAGTGAGGGTAGCAATCAGCCCCAGCATTTT. This codes for CASSEGSNQPQHF.

The gene calls are TRBV4-2 and TRBJ1-2; D is uncertain. The V gene's germline CDR1 is LGHNA and CDR2 YNFKEQ. V was cut by 0 bases and J by 5 bases, with 16 bases left in between. The CDR3 totals 16 residues. For the CDR3, the DNA is TGTGCCAGCAGCCAAGAATCGGGCTTACCGAGGTATGGCTACACCTTC. This encodes CASSQESGLPRYGYTF.

The chain recombines TRBV5-6 with TRBJ1-1; no reliable D call. V gave up 2 bases and J gave up 8 bases, with 13 bases separating them. Germline V gene data show CDR1 as SGHDT and CDR2 as YYEEEE. The CDR3 sequence is 13 residues long. In DNA form, the CDR3 reads TGTGCCAGCAGCTTAATATTCCGCTCCGAAGCTTTCTTT. Translating it yields CASSLIFRSEAFF.

The chain is built from TRBV4-2 and TRBJ2-1; TRBD2 matches at 7 bases. Per germline, CDR1 LGHNA and CDR2 YNFKEQ. V gave up 1 base and J gave up 11 bases; unmatched junction bases: 5. This CDR3 contains 13 residues. Here the CDR3 DNA reads TGTGCCAGCAGCCAAGTCGGGGACTACCAGCAGTTCTTC. Amino acid sequence: CASSQVGDYQQFF.

The gene calls are TRBV5-1 and TRBJ1-1, with a possible D match to TRBD1 (5 bases). The germline V and J ends were trimmed by 6 bases and 4 bases, with 7 bases remaining between them. The germline CDR1 and CDR2 sequences are SGHRS and YFSETQ. The CDR3 has 11 residues. CDR3 coding DNA: TGCGCCAGCATAGGGGTCACTGAAGCTTTCTTT. Translation gives CASIGVTEAFF.

The chain has TRBV2 and TRBJ2-6; no clear D. The germline V gene has CDR1 SNHLY and CDR2 FYNNEI. The germline V and J ends were trimmed by 6 bases and 0 bases, with 12 bases remaining between them. The CDR3 has 16 residues. The CDR3 spells CASSRDHNSGANVLTF. CDR3 sequence (DNA): TGTGCCAGCAGCCGCGACCATAACTCTGGGGCCAACGTCCTGACTTTC.

The chain is built from TRBV5-1 and TRBJ2-1; 8 bases agree with TRBD2. V lost 4 bases to trimming and J lost 1 base; unmatched junction nucleotides: 4. CDR1 and CDR2 from the germline V gene are SGHRS and YFSETQ. The CDR3 runs 15 residues. DNA for the CDR3: TGCGCCAGCAGCACAACTAGCGGTTCCTACAATGAGCAGTTCTTC. It translates to CASSTTSGSYNEQFF.

The chain uses TRBV29-1 and TRBJ2-3, with 8 positions matching TRBD2. This CDR3 is 13 amino acids long. The trim removed 4 bases at V and 5 bases at J, leaving 5 bases unmatched. CDR1 and CDR2 (germline): SQVTM, ANQGSEA. The CDR3 region has the DNA TGCAGCGTTGCTCTAGCGGGTATAGATACGCAGTATTTT. Amino acids: CSVALAGIDTQYF.

This chain connects TRBV11-2 to TRBJ1-1; D gene unclear. V was clipped by 0 bases and J by 8 bases, with 7 bases between them. The V gene's germline CDR1 is SGHAT and CDR2 FQNNGV. The CDR3 is 12 amino acids. The CDR3 here is CASSLDWREAFF. The CDR3 DNA reads TGTGCCAGCAGCTTAGACTGGCGGGAAGCTTTCTTT. Complete variable domain (other parts from reference TRBV11-2 and TRBJ1-1): EAGVAQSPRYKIIEKRQSVAFWCNPISGHATLYWYQQILGQGPKLLIQFQNNGVVDDSQLPKDRFSAERLKGVDSTLKIQPAKLEDSAVYLCASSLDWREAFFGQGTRLTVV.

The chain carries TRBV4-2 and TRBJ1-1, with a tentative D call TRBD1 (5 bases). The ends were cut back, 3 bases at V and 8 bases at J, with 19 bases in the middle. Germline-derived CDR1 and CDR2 are LGHNA and YNFKEQ. The CDR3 runs 15 residues. CDR3 amino acids: CASSQGRPGESEAFF. The CDR3 DNA sequence: TGTGCCAGCAGCCAGGGCCGTCCGGGGGAATCCGAAGCTTTCTTT.

The V and J genes are TRBV4-1 and TRBJ1-4, with 12 bases matching TRBD1. V was clipped by 4 bases and J by 7 bases; unmatched bases: 7. Germline V gene data show CDR1 as MGHRA and CDR2 as YSYEKL. The CDR3 contains 16 residues. The CDR3 DNA follows: TGCGCCAGCAGCCCGGGACAGGGGGCTTCTAGTGAAAAACTGTTTTTT. It is translated as CASSPGQGASSEKLFF.

This clone came up a few times. The chain couples TRBV9 to TRBJ2-5; 14 bases agree with TRBD2. Germline CDR1 is SGDLS and CDR2 is YYNGEE. The CDR3 is 18 amino acids. V dropped 3 bases and J dropped 3; count of bases not matched to a gene: 10. CDR3 region: CASSGPGLAGVQEETQYF. The CDR3, as DNA: TGTGCCAGCAGCGGGCCGGGACTAGCGGGAGTGCAAGAAGAGACCCAGTACTTC.

The CDR3 DNA sequence: TGTGCCAGCAGCGTTGGGGACAGGGCAAACAATGAGCAGTTCTTC. Residues: CASSVGDRANNEQFF. The chain links TRBV9 to TRBJ2-1; TRBD1 aligns across 9 bases. The J segment lost 5 bases and the V segment lost 2 bases, leaving 5 bases of the junction unmatched. Per the germline V gene, CDR1 is SGDLS and CDR2 is YYNGEE. CDR3 size: 15 residues. The full variable domain, in which reference TRBV9 and TRBJ2-1 provide the parts outside the CDR3, is DSGVTQTPKHLITATGQRVTLRCSPRSGDLSVYWYQQSLDQGLQFLIQYYNGEERAKGNILERFSAQQFPDLHSELNLSSLELGDSALYFCASSVGDRANNEQFFGPGTRLTVL.